This T cell receptor beta chain was sequenced for a study of PD-L1 blockade in urothelial cancer. Study as a whole: About 85% of the roughly 30 patients comprised males who had bladder-origin urothelial cancer. Blood drawn 3 weeks (second dose) and 6 weeks after treatment start was analyzed. A median roughly 150,000 T cells were found in blood samples.

Assay used: immunoSEQ multiplex PCR; TCRdb lists only in-frame clones, some missing. The repertoire holds over 65,000 clones, with less than 90% as singletons. The sample consisted of PBMCs, taken around atezolizumab (anti-PD-L1) treatment. This receptor was identified in an older man with urothelial cancer.

This CDR3 is CASSSDREGTEAFF. In DNA form, the CDR3 reads TGCGCCAGCAGCTCCGACAGGGAAGGGACTGAAGCTTTCTTT. The rearrangement links TRBV5-1 to TRBJ1-1; 7 bases fit TRBD1. Losses at the gene ends were 3 bases for V and 5 bases for J; bases not matched to a gene: 7. CDR1 and CDR2 from the germline V gene are SGHRS and YFSETQ. CDR3 length: 14 residues.